This T cell receptor (beta chain) originates from a study of OX40 agonist ivuxolimab in advanced cancers. As for the study in general: Partial responses occurred in Three dose-escalation patients, one with hepatocellular carcinoma and two with cutaneous melanoma. Broader study findings: At 0.1 to 3.0 mg/kg and by week 6, CD4+ and CD8+ T cells in the blood had expanded clonally.

Produced via immunoSEQ multiplex PCR; TCRdb's table is partial and in-frame only. The table has 60,000 to 70,000 clones, about nine tenths seen once. The table lists this clone with a few counts. Antigen unknown. The sample contains more than one DNA sequence encoding this CDR3. The V end was cut by 0 bases, the J end by 0 bases, with 7 bases between. Germline V gives CDR1 SGHRS, CDR2 YFSETQ. The CDR3 covers 15 residues. This clonotype was obtained from an adult with an advanced solid tumor such as melanoma, head and neck, liver or kidney cancer. The specimen was CD4+ or CD8+ T cells sorted from blood, collected in a trial of the OX40 agonist ivuxolimab. The chain has TRBV5-1 and TRBJ1-5, with no clear D. CDR3 protein: CASSLEGDSNQPQHF. The CDR3 DNA is TGCGCCAGCAGCTTGGAGGGAGATAGCAATCAGCCCCAGCATTTT.